This paragraph covers one T cell receptor (beta chain) sequence. Its antigen is currently unknown. The CDR3 is 14 amino acids. Germline values: CDR1 MDHEN, CDR2 SYDVKM. Between the trimmed V and J ends, which lost 8 bases and 2 bases, there was a span of 15 bases. PCR involved 60 Vbeta and 13 Jbeta primers. Some clones are missing from TCRdb's copy, which holds only in-frame ones; the method was immunoSEQ multiplex PCR. The table has about 190,000 clones, roughly three quarters seen once. The data originate from a study of cytomegalovirus exposure and HLA in healthy donors. Though nominally healthy at sampling, donors likely had unrecorded immune exposures. Overall study results and limits: About 90% or about 30% of the time was how often most TCR beta V segments were productive, according to an earlier analysis. Fewer N-insertions than the roughly 670-donor mean were reportedly shown by an Asian-associated ancestry cluster in a later analysis. More than 15,000 TCR beta sequences were associated with HLA alleles at 0.05 false discovery rate in a later analysis.

This sequence originates from a woman aged 18-29 years in good health and CMV-seronegative. The chain uses TRBV28 and TRBJ2-5; perhaps TRBD1 as D (7 bases). Sample: PBMCs. The CDR3 spells CASRGAGGQETQYF. The CDR3 bases are TGTGCCAGCCGCGGGGCAGGGGGACAAGAGACCCAGTACTTC.